This T cell receptor beta chain originates from a study of Ad26.COV2.S vaccination and SARS-CoV-2 variants. Study details: Dosing was one shot or two shots 56 days apart.

Treatment given: over 15 received Ad26.COV2.S at low or high dose, single or two shots; a few received placebo; per-sample allocation not given. All samples were drawn on day 63, counting from the first vaccine or placebo injection. Wuhan-strain spike was delivered by a replication-incompetent Ad26 vector. Clones were sequenced by immunoSEQ multiplex PCR, and TCRdb holds only the in-frame ones, with some missing. The data contain around 300,000 clones, almost 90% of them singletons. This specimen consisted of peripheral blood, obtained in a trial of Ad26.COV2.S vaccine versus placebo. The source of this sequence is a person between 18 and 60 years old who received the Ad26.COV2.S COVID-19 vaccine or a placebo.

The chain's CDR3 is CASSQGGLVSLETQYF. The CDR3 nucleotides read TGCGCCAGCAGCCAAGGGGGACTAGTTAGTTTGGAGACCCAGTACTTC. The chain couples TRBV4-1 to TRBJ2-5, with 8 bases aligning to TRBD2. J gave up 5 bases and V 1 base, and 9 bases lay outside the gene matches. The germline CDR1 and CDR2 sequences are MGHRA and YSYEKL. This CDR3 has 16 residues.